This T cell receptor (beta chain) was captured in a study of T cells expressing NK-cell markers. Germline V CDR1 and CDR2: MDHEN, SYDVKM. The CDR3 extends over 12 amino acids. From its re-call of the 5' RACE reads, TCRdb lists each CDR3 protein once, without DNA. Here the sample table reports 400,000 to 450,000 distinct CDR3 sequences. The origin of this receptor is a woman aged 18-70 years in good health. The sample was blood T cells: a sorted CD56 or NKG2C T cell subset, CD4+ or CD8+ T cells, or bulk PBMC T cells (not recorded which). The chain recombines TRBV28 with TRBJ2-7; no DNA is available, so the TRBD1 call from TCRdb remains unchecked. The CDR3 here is CASSPPGGEQYF.